This is a list of T cell receptor beta chains from one sample in a study of blood T cell repertoires in COVID-19. Sequenced by immunoSEQ multiplex PCR; TCRdb stores in-frame clones only, minus some. The sample has approximately 300,000 clones; around 85% are singletons. Sequences were obtained from peripheral blood. These receptors came from a human donor with COVID-19, enrolled during active disease. The donor label of this sample is uncertain. Each CDR3 is given with its conserved first and last residue. Each record gives: J gene, V gene, clone size, D gene, CDR3 protein, CDR3 DNA. D genes are given only for firm matches. Rows give clone size only sometimes, using once, few, many, or a class for an expanded clone.

j_call: TRBJ1-4; v_call: TRBV28; clone_size: .; d_call: .; cdr3_aa: CASDGSPGEKLFF; cdr3_nt: TGTGCCAGCGACGGGTCTCCCGGCGAAAAACTGTTTTTT
j_call: TRBJ2-7; v_call: TRBV6-6; clone_size: .; d_call: TRBD2; cdr3_aa: CASSPPRGGFSYEQYF; cdr3_nt: TGTGCCAGCAGTCCCCCCCGGGGGGGGTTCTCCTACGAGCAGTACTTC
j_call: TRBJ2-2; v_call: TRBV11-3; clone_size: .; d_call: TRBD1; cdr3_aa: CASSARTGTNTGELFF; cdr3_nt: TGTGCCAGCAGCGCCCGGACAGGGACGAACACCGGGGAGCTGTTTTTT
j_call: TRBJ1-5; v_call: TRBV11-2; clone_size: few; d_call: .; cdr3_aa: CASSPGGNQPQHF; cdr3_nt: TGTGCCAGCAGCCCGGGGGGCAATCAGCCCCAGCATTTT
j_call: TRBJ1-4; v_call: TRBV5-4; clone_size: once; d_call: TRBD1; cdr3_aa: CASSSKQGGRNEKLFF; cdr3_nt: TGTGCCAGCAGCAGCAAACAGGGGGGGCGGAATGAAAAACTGTTTTTT
j_call: TRBJ1-1; v_call: TRBV5-4; clone_size: once; d_call: .; cdr3_aa: CASRTTEVSEAFF; cdr3_nt: TGTGCCAGCAGGACGACGGAGGTGTCTGAAGCTTTCTTT
j_call: TRBJ2-7; v_call: TRBV28; clone_size: .; d_call: .; cdr3_aa: CASSHAQGLAYEQYF; cdr3_nt: TGTGCCAGCAGTCACGCACAGGGATTAGCCTACGAGCAGTACTTC
j_call: TRBJ2-7; v_call: TRBV12-3/TRBV12-4; clone_size: .; d_call: .; cdr3_aa: CASSLAQRAEQYF; cdr3_nt: TGTGCCAGCAGTTTAGCGCAGAGGGCCGAGCAGTACTTC
j_call: TRBJ2-3; v_call: TRBV14; clone_size: .; d_call: TRBD1; cdr3_aa: CASSQGTGYTDTQYF; cdr3_nt: TGTGCCAGCAGCCAAGGGACAGGGTACACAGATACGCAGTATTTT
j_call: TRBJ1-1; v_call: TRBV5-1; clone_size: once; d_call: .; cdr3_aa: CASSLGQGENTEAFF; cdr3_nt: TGCGCCAGCAGCTTGGGGCAGGGCGAGAACACTGAAGCTTTCTTT
j_call: TRBJ1-4; v_call: TRBV19; clone_size: .; d_call: .; cdr3_aa: CASSIRSPQRLFF; cdr3_nt: TGTGCCAGTAGTATTCGGAGCCCCCAGCGGCTGTTTTTT
j_call: TRBJ2-1; v_call: TRBV10-2; clone_size: few; d_call: .; cdr3_aa: CASSPTRDEQFF; cdr3_nt: TGCGCCAGCAGCCCTACTCGGGATGAGCAGTTCTTC
j_call: TRBJ1-2; v_call: TRBV7-2; clone_size: .; d_call: TRBD1; cdr3_aa: CASSSGGQGLYGYTF; cdr3_nt: TGTGCCAGCAGCTCAGGAGGACAGGGATTGTATGGCTACACCTTC
j_call: TRBJ1-2; v_call: TRBV2; clone_size: .; d_call: .; cdr3_aa: CASSVDRSAYGYTF; cdr3_nt: TGTGCCAGCAGCGTAGACAGATCGGCCTATGGCTACACCTTC
j_call: TRBJ1-5; v_call: TRBV6-6; clone_size: .; d_call: .; cdr3_aa: CASSYAAAYSNQPQHF; cdr3_nt: TGTGCCAGCAGTTACGCGGCAGCTTATAGCAATCAGCCCCAGCATTTT
j_call: TRBJ1-3; v_call: TRBV15; clone_size: once; d_call: .; cdr3_aa: CATTFEGGAGGNTIYF; cdr3_nt: TGTGCCACCACCTTCGAGGGGGGGGCAGGAGGAAACACCATATATTTT
j_call: TRBJ2-5; v_call: TRBV28; clone_size: .; d_call: .; cdr3_aa: CASSLTGGDQETQYF; cdr3_nt: TGTGCCAGCAGTTTAACGGGGGGCGACCAAGAGACCCAGTACTTC
j_call: TRBJ2-5; v_call: TRBV2; clone_size: .; d_call: .; cdr3_aa: CASSLQETQYF; cdr3_nt: TGTGCCAGCAGTTTACAAGAGACCCAGTACTTC
j_call: TRBJ2-7; v_call: TRBV7-2; clone_size: .; d_call: TRBD1; cdr3_aa: CASSLAGTVSYEQYF; cdr3_nt: TGTGCCAGCAGCTTAGCCGGGACAGTTTCCTACGAGCAGTACTTC
j_call: TRBJ2-1; v_call: TRBV9; clone_size: .; d_call: TRBD2; cdr3_aa: CASSVGTSGSDEQFF; cdr3_nt: TGTGCCAGCAGCGTAGGAACTAGCGGGAGCGATGAGCAGTTCTTC
j_call: TRBJ2-3; v_call: TRBV13; clone_size: .; d_call: TRBD1; cdr3_aa: CASSPRTGTGTDTQYF; cdr3_nt: TGTGCCAGCAGCCCACGGACAGGGACCGGCACAGATACGCAGTATTTT
j_call: TRBJ1-5; v_call: TRBV28; clone_size: .; d_call: .; cdr3_aa: CASSLFRGWGNQPQHF; cdr3_nt: TGTGCCAGCAGTTTATTCCGGGGATGGGGCAATCAGCCCCAGCATTTT
j_call: TRBJ1-5; v_call: TRBV6-6; clone_size: .; d_call: TRBD1; cdr3_aa: CASRLTGDAQPQHF; cdr3_nt: TGTGCCAGCAGACTGACAGGGGATGCTCAGCCCCAGCATTTT
j_call: TRBJ1-1; v_call: TRBV7-3; clone_size: once; d_call: TRBD1; cdr3_aa: CASSRDSYTEAFF; cdr3_nt: TGTGCCAGCAGCCGGGACAGCTACACTGAAGCTTTCTTT